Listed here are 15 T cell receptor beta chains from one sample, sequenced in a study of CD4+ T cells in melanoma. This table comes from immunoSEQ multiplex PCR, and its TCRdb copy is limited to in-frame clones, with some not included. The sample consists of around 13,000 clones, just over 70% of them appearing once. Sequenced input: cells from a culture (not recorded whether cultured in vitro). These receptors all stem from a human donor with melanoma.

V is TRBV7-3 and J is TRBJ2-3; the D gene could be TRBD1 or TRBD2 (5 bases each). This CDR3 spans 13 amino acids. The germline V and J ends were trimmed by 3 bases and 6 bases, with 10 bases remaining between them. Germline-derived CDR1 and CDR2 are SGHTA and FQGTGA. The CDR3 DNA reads TGTGCCAGCAGCTTGGGATGGGGGGATACGCAGTATTTT. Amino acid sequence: CASSLGWGDTQYF.

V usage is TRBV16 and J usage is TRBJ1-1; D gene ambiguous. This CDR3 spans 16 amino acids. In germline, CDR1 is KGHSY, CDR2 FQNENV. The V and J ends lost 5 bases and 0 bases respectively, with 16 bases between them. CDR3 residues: CASSLRQSPVNTEAFF. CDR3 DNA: TGTGCCAGCAGCTTAAGACAATCCCCCGTGAACACTGAAGCTTTCTTT.

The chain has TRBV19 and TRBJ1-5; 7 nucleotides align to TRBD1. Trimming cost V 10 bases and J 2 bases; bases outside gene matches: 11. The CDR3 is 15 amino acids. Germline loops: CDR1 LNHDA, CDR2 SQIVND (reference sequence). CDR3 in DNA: TGTGCCACCGGAGTTACAGGGGATGGCAATCAGCCCCAGCATTTT. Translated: CATGVTGDGNQPQHF.

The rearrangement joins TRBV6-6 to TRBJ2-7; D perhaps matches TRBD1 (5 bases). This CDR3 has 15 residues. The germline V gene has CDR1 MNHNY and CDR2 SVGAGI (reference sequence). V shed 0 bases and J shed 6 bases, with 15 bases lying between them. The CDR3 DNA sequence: TGTGCCAGCAGTTACTCACAGGCAGGGTCTCCCGAGCAGTACTTC. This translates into CASSYSQAGSPEQYF.

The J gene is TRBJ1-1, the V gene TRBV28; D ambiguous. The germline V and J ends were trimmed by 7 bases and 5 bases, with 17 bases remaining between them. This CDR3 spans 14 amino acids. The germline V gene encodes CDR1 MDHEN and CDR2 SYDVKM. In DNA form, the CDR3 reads TGTGCCAGCACCCCGGGAGGGAGAGCGACTGAAGCTTTCTTT. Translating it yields CASTPGGRATEAFF.

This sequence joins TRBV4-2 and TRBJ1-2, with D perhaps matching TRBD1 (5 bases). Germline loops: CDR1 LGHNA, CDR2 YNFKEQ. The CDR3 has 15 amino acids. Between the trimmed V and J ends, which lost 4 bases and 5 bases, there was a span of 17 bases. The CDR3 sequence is CASSRGGDSLYGYTF. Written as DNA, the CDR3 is TGTGCCAGCAGCCGGGGGGGAGACTCATTGTATGGCTACACCTTC.

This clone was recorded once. CDR3 DNA: TGTGCCTGGAGCGTCCGGACAGATTCACCCCTCCACTTT. Protein product: CAWSVRTDSPLHF. The V and J genes are TRBV30 and TRBJ1-6; D is perhaps TRBD1 (6 bases). The germline V and J ends were trimmed by 3 bases and 8 bases, with 11 bases remaining between them. The germline V gene has CDR1 GTSNPN and CDR2 SVGIG (reference sequence). The CDR3 sequence is 13 residues long.

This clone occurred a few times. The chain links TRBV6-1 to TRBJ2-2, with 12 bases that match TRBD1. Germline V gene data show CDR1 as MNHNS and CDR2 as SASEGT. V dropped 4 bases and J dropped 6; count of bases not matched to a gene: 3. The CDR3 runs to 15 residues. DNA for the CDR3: TGTGCCAGCAGTGCGGGACAGGGGGCTGCCGGGGAGCTGTTTTTT. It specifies CASSAGQGAAGELFF.

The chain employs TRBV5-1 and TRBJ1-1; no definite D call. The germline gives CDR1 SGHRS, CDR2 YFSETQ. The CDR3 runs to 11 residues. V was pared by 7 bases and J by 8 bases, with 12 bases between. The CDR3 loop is CASGETDEAFF. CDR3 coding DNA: TGCGCCAGCGGAGAGACGGACGAAGCTTTCTTT. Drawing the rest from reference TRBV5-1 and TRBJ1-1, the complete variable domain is KAGVTQTPRYLIKTRGQQVTLSCSPISGHRSVSWYQQTPGQGLQFLFEYFSETQRNKGNFPGRFSGRQFSNSRSEMNVSTLELGDSALYLCASGETDEAFFGQGTRLTVV.

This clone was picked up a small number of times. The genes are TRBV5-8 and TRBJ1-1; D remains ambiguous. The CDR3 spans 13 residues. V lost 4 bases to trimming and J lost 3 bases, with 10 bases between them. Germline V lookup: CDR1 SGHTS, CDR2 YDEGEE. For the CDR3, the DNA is TGTGCCAGCAGCCCCTGGGTCCACACTGAAGCTTTCTTT. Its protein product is CASSPWVHTEAFF.

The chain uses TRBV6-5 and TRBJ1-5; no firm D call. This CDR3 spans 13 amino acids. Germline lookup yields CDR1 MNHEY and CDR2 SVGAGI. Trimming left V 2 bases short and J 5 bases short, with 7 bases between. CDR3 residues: CASSYREDQPQHF. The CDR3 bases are TGTGCCAGCAGTTACCGGGAGGATCAGCCCCAGCATTTT.

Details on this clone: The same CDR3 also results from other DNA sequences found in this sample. The CDR3 sequence is CASSLVGPPRRQPQHF. CDR3 DNA: TGCGCCAGCAGCCTGGTAGGACCCCCACGTCGTCAGCCCCAGCATTTT. The chain has TRBV5-1 and TRBJ1-5; the D is unclear. The CDR3 runs to 16 residues. From germline, CDR1 is SGHRS and CDR2 YFSETQ. Trimming removed 4 bases at V and 6 bases at J, with 20 bases between.

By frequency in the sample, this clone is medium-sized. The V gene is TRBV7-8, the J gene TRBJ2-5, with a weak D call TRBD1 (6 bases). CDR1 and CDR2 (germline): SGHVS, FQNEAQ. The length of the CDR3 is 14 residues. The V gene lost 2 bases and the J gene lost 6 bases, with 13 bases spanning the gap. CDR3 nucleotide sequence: TGTGCCAGCAGCTTACGGTTGGGGGCCAAGACCCAGTACTTC. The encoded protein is CASSLRLGAKTQYF.

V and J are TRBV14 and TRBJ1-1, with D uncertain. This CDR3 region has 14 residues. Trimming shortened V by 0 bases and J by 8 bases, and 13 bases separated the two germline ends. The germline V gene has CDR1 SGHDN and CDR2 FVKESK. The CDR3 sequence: CASSQDSGSKEAFF. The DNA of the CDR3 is TGTGCCAGCAGCCAAGATTCCGGCAGTAAGGAAGCTTTCTTT.

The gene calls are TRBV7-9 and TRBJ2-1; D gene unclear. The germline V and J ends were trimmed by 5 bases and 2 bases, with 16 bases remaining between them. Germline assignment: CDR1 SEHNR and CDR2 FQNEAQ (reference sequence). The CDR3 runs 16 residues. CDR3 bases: TGTGCCAGCAGCCCCTTATCGGGTGCGACCTACAATGAGCAGTTCTTC. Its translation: CASSPLSGATYNEQFF.